The clone carrying this T cell receptor beta chain has just a few counts. Antigen unknown. This sample is part of a study of CD8 T cells in ankylosing spondylitis. Overall study results and limits: With a CD8+ phenotype, disease-linked clones were relatively rare in peripheral blood. Roughly eight highly homologous variants made up a TCR beta motif that seemed to typify ankylosing spondylitis blood.

Germline CDR1 and CDR2: SGHTA and FQGNSA. V lost 5 bases to trimming and J lost 9 bases; unmatched junction nucleotides: 7. There are 15 residues in the CDR3. Using quantitative 5'-RACE with molecular barcodes, the authors made TCR beta libraries. One entry per CDR3 protein results from TCRdb running MiXCR on the 5' RACE reads. The data hold about 800,000 distinct CDR3 sequences, with roughly 10% observed a single time. Sequenced material: blood, either unsorted or a sorted T cell fraction (not recorded which). This rearrangement joins TRBV7-2 to TRBJ2-1; 13 nucleotides line up with TRBD2. The TCR was taken from a male donor with ankylosing spondylitis. The CDR3 here is CASSPTSGGPGEQFF. The CDR3 nucleotides read TGTGCCAGCAGCCCGACTAGCGGGGGGCCCGGTGAGCAGTTCTTC.